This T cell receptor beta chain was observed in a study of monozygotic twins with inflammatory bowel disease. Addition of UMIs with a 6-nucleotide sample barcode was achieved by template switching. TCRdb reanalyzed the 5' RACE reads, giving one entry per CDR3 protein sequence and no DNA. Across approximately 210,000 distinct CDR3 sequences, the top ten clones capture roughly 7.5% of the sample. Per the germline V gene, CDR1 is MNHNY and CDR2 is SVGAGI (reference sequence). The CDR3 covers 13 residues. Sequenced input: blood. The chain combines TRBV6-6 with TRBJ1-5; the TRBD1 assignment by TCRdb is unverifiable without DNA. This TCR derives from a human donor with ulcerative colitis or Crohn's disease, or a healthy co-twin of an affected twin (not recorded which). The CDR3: CASKEEGDQPQHF.